These 23 T cell receptor beta chains were sequenced from one sample in a study of cytomegalovirus exposure and HLA in healthy donors. Researchers ran the PCR with 60 Vbeta and 13 Jbeta primers. Method: immunoSEQ multiplex PCR; TCRdb's copy keeps in-frame clones and lacks some. The table shows some 110,000 clones, with about 81% occurring only once. Sample: PBMCs. All receptors come from a man aged 25 to 40 in good health and CMV-seronegative.

The chain joins TRBV13 to TRBJ2-3, with 9 bases identical to TRBD2. The germline V gene encodes CDR1 PRHDT and CDR2 FYEKMQ (reference sequence). The CDR3 totals 15 residues. The ends lost 2 bases at V and 3 bases at J; junction bases unmatched: 3. CDR3 coding DNA: TGTGCCAGCAGCTTAAGACTAGCGGCTACAGATACGCAGTATTTT. Its translation: CASSLRLAATDTQYF.

The chain joins TRBV7-2 to TRBJ2-3; 7 bases agree with TRBD2. Per germline, CDR1 SGHTA and CDR2 FQGNSA. V was clipped by 5 bases and J by 4 bases; unmatched bases: 9. The length of the CDR3 is 15 residues. The CDR3 region is CASSTLGLAADTQYF. The CDR3 bases are TGTGCCAGCAGCACCCTGGGGCTAGCGGCAGATACGCAGTATTTT.

This sequence joins TRBV7-9 and TRBJ2-7; D may be TRBD2 (6 bases). Germline V gene data show CDR1 as SEHNR and CDR2 as FQNEAQ (reference sequence). Trimming removed 11 bases from V and 5 bases from J, with 31 bases in between. The CDR3 sequence is 17 residues long. The CDR3 is CARRLEGGGMRDHEQYF. The CDR3 DNA reads as TGTGCCCGTCGCTTAGAGGGTGGGGGGATGAGGGACCACGAGCAGTACTTC. The full variable domain, in which reference TRBV7-9 and TRBJ2-7 provide the parts outside the CDR3, is DTGVSQNPRHKITKRGQNVTFRCDPISEHNRLYWYRQTLGQGPEFLTYFQNEAQLEKSRLLSDRFSAERPKGSFSTLEIQRTEQGDSAMYLCARRLEGGGMRDHEQYFGPGTRLTVT.

Only a few counts were recorded for this clone. The gene calls are TRBV5-1 and TRBJ2-5; 10 positions match TRBD1. Germline V lookup: CDR1 SGHRS, CDR2 YFSETQ. This CDR3 is built from 14 residues. With 4 bases clipped from V and 2 bases from J, the junction kept 2 bases outside the gene matches. CDR3 region: CASSRGQGQETQYF. In nucleotides, the CDR3 is TGCGCCAGCAGCCGGGGACAGGGGCAAGAGACCCAGTACTTC.

There are a few counts of this clone. The CDR3 protein is CASSIPYPNTEAFF. The DNA for the CDR3 is TGTGCCAGTAGTATCCCCTACCCTAACACTGAAGCTTTCTTT. The gene calls are TRBV19 and TRBJ1-1, with D uncertain. The CDR3 is made up of 14 amino acids. The germline V gene has CDR1 LNHDA and CDR2 SQIVND (reference sequence). With 3 bases removed from V and 2 bases from J, the gap between germline ends came to 10 bases.

The chain couples TRBV6-5 to TRBJ2-3, with 9 bases aligning to TRBD2. The germline CDR1 and CDR2 sequences are MNHEY and SVGAGI. J lost 5 bases, V lost 4 bases, and 7 bases had no gene match. The length of the CDR3 is 15 residues. Here the CDR3 reads CASSSGGRALDTQYF. The CDR3 DNA reads as TGTGCCAGCAGTTCTGGCGGGAGGGCCCTAGATACGCAGTATTTT.

V gene TRBV29-1 combines with J gene TRBJ1-2; possibly TRBD1 for D (6 bases). The CDR3 length is 22 residues. Germline V CDR1 and CDR2: SQVTM, ANQGSEA. Trimming left V 4 bases short and J 4 bases short, with 40 bases between. The CDR3 is CSVAALSTGTSTSPYQLYGYTF. The CDR3 region has the DNA TGCAGCGTTGCCGCGCTATCTACAGGGACCAGCACCTCCCCATACCAGCTCTATGGCTACACCTTC.

This chain links TRBV29-1 with TRBJ2-7; possibly TRBD1 for D (5 bases). Germline V gene data show CDR1 as SQVTM and CDR2 as ANQGSEA. CDR3 length equals 12 residues. V dropped 3 bases and J dropped 2 bases, with 8 bases sitting between them. The CDR3 DNA sequence: TGCAGCGTTGAGGCGGACACCTACGAGCAGTACTTC. Protein sequence: CSVEADTYEQYF.

The CDR3 loop is CASSYSLHEQFF. The CDR3 DNA sequence: TGTGCCAGCAGTTACTCCCTCCATGAGCAGTTCTTC. The chain joins TRBV6-5 to TRBJ2-1; no clear D gene. Trimming removed 0 bases at V and 8 bases at J, with 5 bases between. This CDR3 has 12 residues. Germline CDR1 is MNHEY and CDR2 is SVGAGI.

With regard to this clone: Germline is not matched at one junction end, which may reflect a read error. J is TRBJ1-4 and V is TRBV5-4; perhaps TRBD1 as D (6 bases). The CDR3 extends over 16 amino acids. From germline, CDR1 is SGHNT and CDR2 YYREEE (reference sequence). DNA for the CDR3: TGTGCCAGCAGTCAAGGACAGTTTGCAACTAATGAAAAACTGCTTTTT. Its translation is CASSQGQFATNEKLLF.

A remark on this clone: One end of the junction is discordant with germline, which a read error may explain. This chain connects TRBV6-5 to TRBJ2-4; D is uncertain. This CDR3 is built from 15 residues. Looked up from germline, CDR1 is MNHEY and CDR2 is SVGAGI. The CDR3 is CASSYSAGTKNIQYF. CDR3 nucleotide sequence: TGTGCCAGCAGCTACTCAGCAGGAACCAAAAACATTCAGTACTTC.

J is TRBJ2-7 and V is TRBV30; D possibly corresponds to TRBD2 (6 bases). Germline CDR1 is GTSNPN and CDR2 is SVGIG (reference sequence). V was trimmed by 4 bases and J by 3 bases, leaving 10 bases between them. CDR3 length: 12 amino acids. The CDR3 DNA reads TGTGCCTGGACAGCGGGCGACTACGAGCAGTACTTC. This sequence encodes CAWTAGDYEQYF.

This clone was observed a few times. The chain employs TRBV28 and TRBJ2-7; perhaps TRBD2 as D (6 bases). Trimming removed 7 bases from V and 7 bases from J, with 23 bases in between. Germline CDR1 and CDR2: MDHEN and SYDVKM. This CDR3 spans 15 amino acids. CDR3 amino acids: CASMQRLGGAGEQYF. DNA of the CDR3: TGTGCCAGCATGCAGAGACTGGGCGGGGCGGGGGAGCAGTACTTC.

V and J are TRBV2 and TRBJ2-7; 8 nucleotides agree with TRBD1. The ends lost 6 bases at V and 7 bases at J; junction bases unmatched: 5. CDR1 is SNHLY and CDR2 is FYNNEI in the germline V gene. This CDR3 spans 12 amino acids. For the CDR3, the DNA is TGTGCCAGCAGGAGACAGGGGCCGGAGCAGTACTTC. It codes for CASRRQGPEQYF. Full variable domain (missing parts from reference TRBV2 and TRBJ2-7): EPEVTQTPSHQVTQMGQEVILRCVPISNHLYFYWYRQILGQKVEFLVSFYNNEISEKSEIFDDQFSVERPDGSNFTLKIRSTKLEDSAMYFCASRRQGPEQYFGPGTRLTVT.

This chain links TRBV7-2 with TRBJ2-2; 7 bases match TRBD1. The germline gives CDR1 SGHTA, CDR2 FQGNSA. V trimming: 1 base; J trimming: 7 bases; junction bases outside the gene matches: 6. The CDR3 spans 15 residues. The CDR3 is CASSLVTGFVGELFF. The CDR3 DNA follows: TGTGCCAGCAGCTTAGTGACAGGGTTCGTCGGGGAGCTGTTTTTT.

The chain links TRBV25-1 to TRBJ1-4; TRBD1 matches at 8 bases. The CDR3 spans 13 residues. J gave up 10 bases and V 4 bases, and 5 bases lay outside the gene matches. Germline V CDR1 and CDR2: MGHDK, SYGVNS. The CDR3 DNA reads TGTGCCAGCAGTGGGACAGGGTCTGGAAAACTGTTTTTT. Encoded protein: CASSGTGSGKLFF.

Notes on this clone: This specimen includes other DNA sequences encoding the same CDR3. The genes are TRBV14 and TRBJ1-1, with unresolved D. The ends were cut back, 0 bases at V and 1 base at J, with 3 bases in the middle. Per the germline V gene, CDR1 is SGHDN and CDR2 is FVKESK. This CDR3 is built from 13 residues. The CDR3 nucleotides are TGTGCCAGCAGCCAAGATCAGAACACTGAAGCTTTCTTT. Encoded protein: CASSQDQNTEAFF.

This clone was counted a single time. The chain is built from TRBV10-3 and TRBJ2-2, with D maybe TRBD1 (6 bases). CDR3 length equals 12 residues. V was cut by 9 bases and J by 6 bases, with 11 bases left in between. Germline CDR1 and CDR2: ENHRY and SYGVKD. The CDR3 protein is CAIQGFPGELFF. In nucleotides, the CDR3 is TGTGCCATACAGGGATTTCCCGGGGAGCTGTTTTTT.

The rearrangement links TRBV6-5 to TRBJ1-1; D is undetermined. The CDR3 is 12 amino acids. V was pared by 7 bases and J by 1 base, with 7 bases between. CDR1 and CDR2 (germline): MNHEY, SVGAGI. CDR3: CASIGGNTEAFF. In DNA form, the CDR3 reads TGTGCCAGCATTGGCGGGAACACTGAAGCTTTCTTT.

The rearrangement uses TRBV2 and TRBJ2-1; no definite D call. V was shortened by 1 base and J by 4 bases, with 5 bases between the two germline ends. The germline V gene has CDR1 SNHLY and CDR2 FYNNEI. This CDR3 contains 13 residues. This CDR3 is CASSEDLYNEQFF. The CDR3 DNA reads as TGTGCCAGCAGTGAAGACCTATACAATGAGCAGTTCTTC.

The rearrangement links TRBV27 to TRBJ1-5, with D unclear. The CDR3 extends over 15 amino acids. CDR1 is MNHEY, CDR2 SMNVEV, per germline (reference sequence). Trimming removed 5 bases at V and 2 bases at J, with 13 bases between. CDR3: CASSAGEARNQPQHF. CDR3 nucleotides: TGTGCCAGCAGTGCGGGCGAGGCGCGCAATCAGCCCCAGCATTTT.

V gene TRBV19 combines with J gene TRBJ1-2, with a tentative D call TRBD1 (5 bases). Germline V gene sequence: CDR1 LNHDA, CDR2 SQIVND (reference sequence). CDR3 length equals 14 residues. Trimming removed 3 bases at V and 0 bases at J, with 8 bases between. The CDR3 spells CASSIKGPNYGYTF. The CDR3 nucleotides read TGTGCCAGTAGTATTAAGGGGCCTAACTATGGCTACACCTTC.

The chain employs TRBV4-1 and TRBJ1-1, with a weak D call TRBD1 (6 bases). V lost 3 bases and J lost 4, with 15 bases in between. CDR1 and CDR2 from the germline V gene are MGHRA and YSYEKL. This CDR3 contains 15 residues. The DNA of the CDR3 is TGCGCCAGCAGCCAGGTCGGGCAGGGGAGCACTGAAGCTTTCTTT. Protein: CASSQVGQGSTEAFF.